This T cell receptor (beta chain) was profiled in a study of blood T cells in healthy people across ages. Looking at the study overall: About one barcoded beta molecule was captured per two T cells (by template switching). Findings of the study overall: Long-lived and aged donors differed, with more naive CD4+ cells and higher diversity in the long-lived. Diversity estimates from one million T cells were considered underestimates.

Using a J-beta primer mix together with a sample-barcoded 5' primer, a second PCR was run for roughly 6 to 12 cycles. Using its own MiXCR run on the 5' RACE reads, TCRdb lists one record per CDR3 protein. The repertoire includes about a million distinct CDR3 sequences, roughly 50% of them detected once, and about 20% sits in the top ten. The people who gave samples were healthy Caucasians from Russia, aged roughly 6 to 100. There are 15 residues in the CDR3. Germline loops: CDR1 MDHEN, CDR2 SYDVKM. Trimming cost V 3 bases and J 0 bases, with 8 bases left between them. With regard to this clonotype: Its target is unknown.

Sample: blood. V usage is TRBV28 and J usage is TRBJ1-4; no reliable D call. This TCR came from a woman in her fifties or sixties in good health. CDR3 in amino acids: CASSFYGATNEKLFF. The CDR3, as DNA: TGTGCCAGCAGTTTTTACGGAGCAACTAATGAAAAACTGTTTTTT.